Below, 17 T cell receptor beta chains from the same sample are listed, as sequenced in a study of blood T cell repertoires in COVID-19. The repertoire was sequenced with immunoSEQ multiplex PCR; TCRdb's copy has only in-frame clones and lacks some. Of roughly 250,000 clones detected, 75% to 90% appear once; the ten largest clones hold more than 5%. Material: PBMCs or T cells enriched from blood (not recorded which). The source of these receptors is a woman aged 25 to 39 with acute COVID-19.

The chain is built from TRBV5-1 and TRBJ2-3; 10 positions agree with TRBD2. The CDR3 contains 16 residues. Germline CDR1 reads SGHRS; CDR2 reads YFSETQ. J gave up 5 bases and V 1 base, and 7 bases lay outside the gene matches. CDR3 loop: CASSLRSGRDGDTQYF. The CDR3, as DNA: TGCGCCAGCAGCTTGAGGAGCGGGAGGGATGGAGATACGCAGTATTTT.

The CDR3 loop is CASSVLKFGEQYF. DNA for the CDR3: TGTGCCAGCAGCGTACTGAAATTCGGCGAGCAGTACTTC. The chain is built from TRBV9 and TRBJ2-7; D unclear. V dropped 1 base and J dropped 6 bases, with 11 bases sitting between them. The CDR3 covers 13 residues. Germline CDR1 reads SGDLS; CDR2 reads YYNGEE.

This clone was recorded at least ten times. The V and J genes are TRBV19 and TRBJ1-5, with 7 bases identical to TRBD1. The CDR3 has 15 amino acids. V gave up 3 bases and J gave up 7 bases; unmatched junction bases: 9. Germline V gives CDR1 LNHDA, CDR2 SQIVND (reference sequence). CDR3 sequence reads: CASSIGTALWQPQHF. The CDR3 DNA reads TGTGCCAGTAGTATCGGGACAGCTCTTTGGCAGCCCCAGCATTTT.

This chain connects TRBV7-3 to TRBJ2-2; D might be TRBD2 (6 bases). Germline CDR1 and CDR2: SGHTA and FQGTGA. The V gene lost 1 base and the J gene lost 4 bases, with 13 bases spanning the gap. CDR3 length: 16 amino acids. The CDR3 nucleotides read TGTGCCAGCAGCTTAATTTCCGGGGGATCCACCGGGGAGCTGTTTTTT. As protein: CASSLISGGSTGELFF.

This chain connects TRBV11-3 to TRBJ2-7, with 10 positions matching TRBD1. In germline, CDR1 is SGHNT, CDR2 YENEEA. V was pared by 3 bases and J by 3 bases, with 2 bases of the junction left unmatched. The CDR3 has 14 residues. CDR3 residues: CASSLWTGGYEQYF. The CDR3 coding sequence is TGTGCCAGCAGCTTGTGGACAGGGGGCTACGAGCAGTACTTC.

This sequence joins TRBV7-2 and TRBJ2-1, with D unresolved. The CDR3 is 14 residues long. V was pared by 1 base and J by 5 bases, with 9 bases between. Germline V lookup: CDR1 SGHTA, CDR2 FQGNSA. The CDR3 loop reads CASSLGSNNNEQFF. The CDR3 DNA sequence: TGTGCCAGCAGCTTAGGGAGCAACAACAATGAGCAGTTCTTC. Combining the CDR3 with reference TRBV7-2 and TRBJ2-1 gives the whole variable domain GAGVSQSPSNKVTEKGKDVELRCDPISGHTALYWYRQSLGQGLEFLIYFQGNSAPDKSGLPSDRFSAERTGGSVSTLTIQRTQQEDSAVYLCASSLGSNNNEQFFGPGTRLTVL.

This chain uses TRBV11-3 with TRBJ2-1; 8 nucleotides match TRBD2. Germline values: CDR1 SGHNT, CDR2 YENEEA. The CDR3 length is 14 residues. The trim removed 5 bases at V and 5 bases at J, leaving 5 bases unmatched. The CDR3, as DNA: TGTGCCAGCAGCACCATAGCGGGGAACAATGAGCAGTTCTTC. Translated: CASSTIAGNNEQFF.

CDR3 in amino acids: CASSHSQGDGGYTF. DNA for the CDR3: TGCGCCAGCAGCCACTCACAGGGGGACGGGGGCTACACCTTC. The chain recombines TRBV4-1 with TRBJ1-2; 8 bases align to TRBD1. V was pared by 3 bases and J by 8 bases, with 8 bases of the junction left unmatched. Germline V gives CDR1 MGHRA, CDR2 YSYEKL. This CDR3 has 14 amino acids.

The CDR3 DNA is TGTGCCACCAGCAGAGACAGGGGAGACACCATATATTTT. It is translated as CATSRDRGDTIYF. The chain has TRBV15 and TRBJ1-3; tentative D call: TRBD1 (6 bases). Trimming stripped 0 bases from V and 8 bases from J, with 8 bases between. The length of the CDR3 is 13 residues. Germline CDR1 is LNHNV and CDR2 is YYDKDF (reference sequence).

The genes are TRBV19 and TRBJ2-7, with 9 bases that match TRBD1. After removal of 6 bases from V and 3 bases from J, the junction contained 6 bases not matched to a gene. This CDR3 region has 14 residues. Germline V gene lookup returns CDR1 LNHDA and CDR2 SQIVND (reference sequence). The CDR3 bases are TGTGCCAGTAGCAAAAGACAGGGGGACTACGAGCAGTACTTC. It encodes CASSKRQGDYEQYF.

The rearrangement links TRBV9 to TRBJ2-2; no firm D call. The CDR3 extends over 14 amino acids. The germline V gene has CDR1 SGDLS and CDR2 YYNGEE. Trimming took 6 bases from V and 5 from J, leaving 14 bases between them. The CDR3 DNA reads TGTGCCAGCACCCAAACCCCAGAAACCGGGGAGCTGTTTTTT. Its protein product is CASTQTPETGELFF.

The V gene is TRBV6-5, the J gene TRBJ2-3; D is perhaps TRBD1 (6 bases). The V gene lost 4 bases and the J gene lost 1 base, with 12 bases spanning the gap. Germline V gives CDR1 MNHEY, CDR2 SVGAGI. This CDR3 spans 15 amino acids. The CDR3 sequence is CASSLDRSRTDTQYF. Here the CDR3 DNA reads TGTGCCAGCAGTTTAGACAGGTCCCGCACAGATACGCAGTATTTT.

Note on this clone: This sample also contains other DNA sequences that code for the same CDR3. CDR3 bases: TGTGCCAGCAGCGTAGGAGGGGGCGACTATGGCTACACCTTC. Translated: CASSVGGGDYGYTF. The genes are TRBV9 and TRBJ1-2, with TRBD1 matching 7 bases. V shed 0 bases, J shed 3 bases, and the junction held 2 bases outside the gene matches. CDR3 length: 14 residues. The V gene's germline CDR1 is SGDLS and CDR2 YYNGEE.

V usage is TRBV5-4 and J usage is TRBJ2-3, with 10 bases lining up with TRBD2. The junction had 6 bases not matched to a gene; V was cut back by 5 bases and J by 6 bases. Germline loops: CDR1 SGHNT, CDR2 YYREEE (reference sequence). CDR3 length: 14 amino acids. CDR3 in amino acids: CASRDTSGTDTQYF. The CDR3 bases are TGTGCCAGCAGAGACACTAGCGGGACGGATACGCAGTATTTT.

This clone turned up a few times. This chain uses TRBV5-1 with TRBJ1-3, with TRBD1 as a possible D gene (5 bases). CDR3 size: 15 residues. The ends were cut back, 0 bases at V and 2 bases at J, with 9 bases in the middle. The germline V gene has CDR1 SGHRS and CDR2 YFSETQ. For the CDR3, the DNA is TGCGCCAGCAGCTTGGGACAGCCACCTGGAAACACCATATATTTT. Protein: CASSLGQPPGNTIYF. Based on the CDR3 plus reference TRBV5-1 and TRBJ1-3, the full variable domain is KAGVTQTPRYLIKTRGQQVTLSCSPISGHRSVSWYQQTPGQGLQFLFEYFSETQRNKGNFPGRFSGRQFSNSRSEMNVSTLELGDSALYLCASSLGQPPGNTIYFGEGSWLTVV.

The V call is TRBV29-1, the J call TRBJ1-1; 7 nucleotides align to TRBD1. After removal of 4 bases from V and 0 bases from J, the junction contained 8 bases not matched to a gene. CDR1 SQVTM and CDR2 ANQGSEA come from the germline V gene. CDR3 length: 15 amino acids. For the CDR3, the DNA is TGCAGCGTTGTGTATACAGGGGCCATGAACACTGAAGCTTTCTTT. Translation: CSVVYTGAMNTEAFF. Full variable domain (rest looked up from reference TRBV29-1 and TRBJ1-1): SAVISQKPSRDICQRGTSLTIQCQVDSQVTMMFWYRQQPGQSLTLIATANQGSEATYESGFVIDKFPISRPNLTFSTLTVSNMSPEDSSIYLCSVVYTGAMNTEAFFGQGTRLTVV.

This clone occurred once. The chain employs TRBV2 and TRBJ2-2, with 12 bases lining up with TRBD2. V lost 6 bases and J lost 6; bases outside the gene matches: 5. This CDR3 spans 15 amino acids. The germline V gene has CDR1 SNHLY and CDR2 FYNNEI. The CDR3 is CASRKLAGGPGELFF. In DNA, the CDR3 is TGTGCCAGCAGGAAACTAGCGGGAGGTCCCGGGGAGCTGTTTTTT.